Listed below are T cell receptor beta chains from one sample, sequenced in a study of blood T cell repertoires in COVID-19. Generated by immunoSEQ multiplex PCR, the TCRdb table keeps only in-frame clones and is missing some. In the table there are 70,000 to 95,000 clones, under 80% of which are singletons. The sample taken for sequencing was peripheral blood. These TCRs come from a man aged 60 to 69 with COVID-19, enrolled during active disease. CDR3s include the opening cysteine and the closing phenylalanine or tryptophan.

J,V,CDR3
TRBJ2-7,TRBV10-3,CAISGTGYEQYF
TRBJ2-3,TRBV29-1,CSVRAGRSTDTQYF
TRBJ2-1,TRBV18,CASSPPAATVEQFF
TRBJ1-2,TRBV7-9,CASSRAQGSDYGYTF
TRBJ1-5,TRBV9,CASSPQTGIGPQHF
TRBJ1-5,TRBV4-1,CASSQDWGPRNQPQHF
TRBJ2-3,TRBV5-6,CASYKADSSTDTQYF
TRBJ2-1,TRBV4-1,CASYSYNEQFF
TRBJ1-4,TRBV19,CASSSRPSGEKLFF
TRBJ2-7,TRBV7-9,CASSPGGISYEQYF
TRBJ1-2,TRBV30,CAWSVAGLANYGYTF
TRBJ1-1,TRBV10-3,CAISESRQRLPEAFF
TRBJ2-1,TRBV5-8,CASSLSGGAYNEQFF
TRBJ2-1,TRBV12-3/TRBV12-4,CASSLASMEQFF
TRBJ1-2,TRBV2,CASSEGAGVYGYTF
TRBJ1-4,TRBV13,CASSSRRGVREKLFF
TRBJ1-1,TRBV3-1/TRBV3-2,CASSPGGRRNTEAFF
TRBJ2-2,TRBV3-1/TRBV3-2,CASRFRTSGGTNTGELFF
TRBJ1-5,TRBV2,CASSEGVGQPQHF
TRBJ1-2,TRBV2,CASSDDRNYGYTF
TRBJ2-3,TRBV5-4,CASSPSGRATDTQYF
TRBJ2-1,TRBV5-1,CASRGSGNEQFF
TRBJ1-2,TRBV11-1,CASSLGGSDYGYTF
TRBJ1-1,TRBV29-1,CSVEDGTSPNTEAFF
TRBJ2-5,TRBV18,CASSQDSGQETQYF
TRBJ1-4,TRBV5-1,CASSWNGTGGHEKLFF
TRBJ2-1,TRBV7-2,CASSLVPLDEQFF
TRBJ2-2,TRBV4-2,CASSQVGLAGGATGELFF
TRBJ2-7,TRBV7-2,CASSLGAGGHNEQYF
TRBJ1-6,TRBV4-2,CASSQDRAGVGNSPLHF